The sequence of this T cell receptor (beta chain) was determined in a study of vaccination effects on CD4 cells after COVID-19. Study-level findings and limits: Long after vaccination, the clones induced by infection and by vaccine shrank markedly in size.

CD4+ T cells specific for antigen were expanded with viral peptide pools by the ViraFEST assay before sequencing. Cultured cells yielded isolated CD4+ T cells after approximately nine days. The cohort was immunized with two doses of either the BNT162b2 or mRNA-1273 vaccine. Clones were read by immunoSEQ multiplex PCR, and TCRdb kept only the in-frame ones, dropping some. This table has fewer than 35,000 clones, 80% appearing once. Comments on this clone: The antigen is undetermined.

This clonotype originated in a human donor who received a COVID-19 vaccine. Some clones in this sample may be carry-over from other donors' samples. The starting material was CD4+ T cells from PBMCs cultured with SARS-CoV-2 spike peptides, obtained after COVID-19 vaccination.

In DNA form, the CDR3 reads TGTGCCAGCGCGGACAGGGTTTATAATTCACCCCTCCACTTT. Amino acids: CASADRVYNSPLHF. This sequence joins TRBV6-5 and TRBJ1-6; 8 bases are a match to TRBD1. The V segment lost 8 bases and the J segment 4 bases; nucleotides outside the gene matches: 4. Germline V gives CDR1 MNHEY, CDR2 SVGAGI. The CDR3 length is 14 residues.